This T cell receptor beta chain was sequenced for a study of response to subunit inactivated influenza vaccine. Study-level points and caveats: Authors suggested seasonal influenza vaccinations each recruit few new T cells.

CDR1 SGDLS and CDR2 YYNGEE come from the germline V gene. The CDR3 spans 15 residues. Trimming took 3 bases from V and 3 from J, leaving 14 bases between them. Worth noting for this clonotype: Its antigen is as yet unknown.

TCRdb independently ran MiXCR on the RT-PCR reads; one entry per CDR3 protein. The sample lists about 780,000 distinct CDR3 sequences; roughly 20% were seen once. The source material was PBMCs from blood, sampled 5 days after vaccination. This TCR was sampled from a man between 50 and 59 years old who received an inactivated influenza vaccine. The rearrangement uses TRBV9 and TRBJ2-3, with TRBD2 as a possible D gene (6 bases). This CDR3 reads CASSAYGGETDTQYF. CDR3 DNA: TGTGCCAGCAGCGCTTACGGGGGAGAGACAGATACGCAGTATTTT.